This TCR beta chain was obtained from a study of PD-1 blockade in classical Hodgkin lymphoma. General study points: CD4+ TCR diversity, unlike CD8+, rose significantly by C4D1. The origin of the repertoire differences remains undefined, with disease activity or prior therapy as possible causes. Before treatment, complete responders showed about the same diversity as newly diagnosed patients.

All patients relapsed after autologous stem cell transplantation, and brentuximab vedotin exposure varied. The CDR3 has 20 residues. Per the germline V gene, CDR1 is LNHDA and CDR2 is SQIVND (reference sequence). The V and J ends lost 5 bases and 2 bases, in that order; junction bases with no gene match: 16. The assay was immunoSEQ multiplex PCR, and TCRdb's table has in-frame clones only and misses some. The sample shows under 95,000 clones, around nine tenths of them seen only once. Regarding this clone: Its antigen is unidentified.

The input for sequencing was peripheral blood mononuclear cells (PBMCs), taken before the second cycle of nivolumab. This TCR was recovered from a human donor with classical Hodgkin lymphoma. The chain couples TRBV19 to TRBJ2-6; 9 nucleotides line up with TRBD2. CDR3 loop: CASSFLGTGLAIPGANVLTF. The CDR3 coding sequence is TGTGCCAGTAGTTTCTTGGGAACGGGACTAGCCATCCCTGGGGCCAACGTCCTGACTTTC.